The TCR beta chain under discussion was sequenced for a study of technical replicates of blood from a handful of donors. Produced via immunoSEQ multiplex PCR; TCRdb's table is partial and in-frame only. There are around 50,000 clones in the sample; roughly 95% occur only once, and 0.35% to 0.5% lies in the top ten. The CDR3 consists of 18 residues. The germline V gene has CDR1 MNHNS and CDR2 SASEGT. V was cut by 3 bases and J by 3 bases, with 23 bases left in between. The source of this sequence is a human donor in good health. The sequencing input was T cells isolated from PBMCs. The rearrangement uses TRBV6-1 and TRBJ2-5, with D possibly matching TRBD1 (5 bases). The CDR3 reads CASSDPGIKMGREETQYF. The CDR3 bases are TGTGCCAGCAGTGATCCAGGGATTAAAATGGGTAGGGAAGAGACCCAGTACTTC.